The present entry profiles one T cell receptor beta chain with its context. Trimming shortened V by 0 bases and J by 7 bases, and 10 bases separated the two germline ends. The CDR3 is 13 amino acids. Germline CDR1 and CDR2: SGHDT and YYEEEE. The sample is drawn from a study of CD8 T cells in Susac syndrome. Overall study context: Among the Susac syndrome patients who underwent sequencing, more than 5 had clinically active disease, while eight of them were in remission. At the time their blood was drawn, patients with Susac syndrome were either therapy-naive, on corticosteroids (with some of them also receiving intravenous immunoglobulin), or on intravenous immunoglobulin alone.

Reverse transcription used about 0.45 to 1 ug RNA and random hexamers. immunoSEQ multiplex PCR amplified TCR beta CDR3 across 54 Vbeta, 13 Jbeta. TCRdb re-called the immunoSEQ multiplex PCR reads through MiXCR, storing one row per CDR3 protein. Of approximately 210,000 distinct CDR3 sequences listed, approximately 94% are singletons. Specimen: CD4+ T cells from PBMCs. This receptor was taken from a human donor with Susac syndrome. The J gene is TRBJ1-2, the V gene TRBV5-6; D ambiguous. Here the CDR3 DNA reads TGTGCCAGCAGCTTGGATCGGGAGTCTGGCTACACCTTC. It specifies CASSLDRESGYTF.